A single sample is the source of the 9 T cell receptor beta chains below, sequenced in a study of blood T cell repertoires in COVID-19. Sequencing was performed with immunoSEQ multiplex PCR; in TCRdb, only in-frame clones are kept and a portion is missing. The sample records under 30,000 clones, about 94% being singletons. Sequenced material: peripheral blood. All receptors derive from a human donor with active COVID-19. The donor label of this sample is uncertain.

The chain is built from TRBV6-5 and TRBJ1-1; 8 bases line up with TRBD1. The CDR3 consists of 15 residues. V lost 6 bases, J lost 5 bases, and 11 bases stayed unmatched. Germline CDR1 reads MNHEY; CDR2 reads SVGAGI. The CDR3 sequence is CASRPPTGVETEAFF. The CDR3 nucleotides are TGTGCCAGCAGGCCCCCGACAGGGGTCGAAACTGAAGCTTTCTTT.

This chain joins TRBV9 and TRBJ2-7; D is possibly TRBD1 (6 bases). Germline assignment: CDR1 SGDLS and CDR2 YYNGEE. This CDR3 is built from 14 residues. The V end lost 0 bases, the J end lost 7 bases, and 14 bases lay between the germline ends. The DNA of the CDR3 is TGTGCCAGCAGCGTAGATTCAGGGGCTCGGGAGCAGTACTTC. It yields the protein CASSVDSGAREQYF.

The gene calls are TRBV2 and TRBJ2-3, with D maybe TRBD1 (6 bases). In germline, CDR1 is SNHLY, CDR2 FYNNEI. This CDR3 has 14 residues. Trimming pared 7 bases from V and 8 bases from J, leaving 19 bases between. This CDR3 is CASIGQLGSGTQYF. In nucleotides, the CDR3 is TGTGCCAGCATCGGACAGCTCGGGTCTGGTACGCAGTATTTT.

The chain is built from TRBV19 and TRBJ2-7; a weak D match, TRBD2 (5 bases). Per the germline V gene, CDR1 is LNHDA and CDR2 is SQIVND (reference sequence). CDR3 length: 15 amino acids. Trimming shortened V by 4 bases and J by 2 bases, and 15 bases separated the two germline ends. This CDR3 is CASSKERGSPYEQYF. The CDR3 DNA is TGTGCCAGTAGTAAGGAGAGAGGGTCCCCCTACGAGCAGTACTTC.

The chain couples TRBV9 to TRBJ1-1; no reliable D call. V lost 3 bases, J lost 6 bases, and 9 bases lay in between. CDR1 and CDR2 from the germline V gene are SGDLS and YYNGEE. The CDR3 is made up of 12 amino acids. CDR3 in amino acids: CASSAVFSEAFF. The DNA for the CDR3 is TGTGCCAGCAGCGCCGTCTTTTCTGAAGCTTTCTTT.

The rearrangement joins TRBV6-2 or TRBV6-3 to TRBJ1-1; D is unclear. V gave up 3 bases and J gave up 0 bases, with 11 bases separating them. From germline, CDR1 is MNHEY and CDR2 SVGEGT. The CDR3 runs to 15 residues. The CDR3: CASSYDTALNTEAFF. The CDR3 nucleotides read TGTGCCAGCAGTTATGACACAGCTCTGAACACTGAAGCTTTCTTT.

The chain links TRBV9 to TRBJ2-3; TRBD2 aligns across 11 bases. Germline CDR1 SGDLS, CDR2 YYNGEE. This CDR3 has 17 residues. V shed 1 base and J 1 base; nucleotides not matched to a gene: 5. The chain's CDR3 is CASSVLAGGIGTDTQYF. The CDR3 DNA reads as TGTGCCAGCAGCGTATTAGCGGGGGGGATTGGCACAGATACGCAGTATTTT.

This clone was counted a single time. This chain connects TRBV27 to TRBJ2-5, with TRBD2 identical over 9 bases. The CDR3 length is 16 residues. V dropped 0 bases and J dropped 5; count of bases not matched to a gene: 7. Germline V gene sequence: CDR1 MNHEY, CDR2 SMNVEV (reference sequence). CDR3 loop: CASSLSSAGGWETQYF. The CDR3 nucleotides read TGTGCCAGCAGTTTATCATCTGCGGGGGGGTGGGAGACCCAGTACTTC.

This chain connects TRBV25-1 to TRBJ2-5, with 7 nucleotides matching TRBD1. Germline-derived CDR1 and CDR2 are MGHDK and SYGVNS. This CDR3 spans 17 amino acids. Trimming took 6 bases from V and 3 from J; bases not matched to a gene: 16. CDR3 coding DNA: TGTGCCAGCAGCGCAAACCTCGGGACAGCCGACAAAGAGACCCAGTACTTC. Translated: CASSANLGTADKETQYF. The full variable domain, rest sourced from reference TRBV25-1 and TRBJ2-5, is EADIYQTPRYLVIGTGKKITLECSQTMGHDKMYWYQQDPGMELHLIHYSYGVNSTEKGDLSSESTVSRIRTEHFPLTLESARPSHTSQYLCASSANLGTADKETQYFGPGTRLLVL.